This TCR beta chain is from a study of shared clonotypes between healthy human individuals (dated by TCRdb to between 2020 and 2021). Describing the broader study: A couple of women and three men aged 18 to 49 years were included in the cohort. For each donor, CD4 naive and CD4 memory were each run on three plates, CD8 naive on two plates, and CD8 memory on one plate. To estimate repertoire size and how much clonotypes are shared between individuals, the study performed deep sequencing of blood TCR repertoires from a few healthy adults. To increase sequencing depth and limit assay-specific biases, different laboratories used diverse techniques to prepare libraries and sequence TCR repertoires. Between about 0.94 and 8.9 billion PBMCs per donor were obtained by leukapheresis.

Trimming takes 3 bases from V and 7 bases from J, and the germline ends sit 13 bases apart. Its CDR3 holds 14 amino acids, cysteine through phenylalanine. Just the 42-base CDR3 DNA is kept, in frame starting at base 1. Looking up the germline V gene yields CDR1 MRHNA and CDR2 SNTAGT. CD8 naive samples were obtained by positive selection for CCR7 among CD45RO-negative cells, yielding a CD45RA+CCR7+ population from which TemRA cells were excluded. Donors were healthy HIV-negative adults with no recently reported acute infections or vaccinations. Every donor was a Caucasian adult living in Nashville, Tennessee, USA. Blood was collected by leukapheresis, and PBMCs were isolated by Ficoll-Histopaque density gradient centrifugation and then cryopreserved in liquid nitrogen vapor phase. Purity and quantity of every magnetically sorted T cell population were checked by analytical flow cytometry. Genomic DNA was isolated from every sorted fraction and measured by UV absorbance on a Nanodrop 2000c.

TCR CDR3 regions were amplified from genomic DNA by multiplex PCR using the deep immunoSEQ assay. Extracted genomic DNA from each cell subset was distributed evenly across all wells of several immunoSEQ 96-well plates, and each plate was treated as a replicate. For sorted subsets, 200 to 250 ng of genomic DNA, equivalent to roughly 33,000 T cell genomes, went into each replicate PCR. Purified libraries were measured with a Qubit 3.0 fluorometer, size-checked on a Bioanalyzer 2100, and measured again with the KAPA Library Quantification kit. Every immunoSEQ 96-well plate was sequenced on a dedicated single-read 150-cycle Illumina NextSeq 550 flow cell. Turning to the authors' computational methods: The immunoSEQ output contained only junctional sequences without quality scores, so filtering could not match that applied to full-length reads. To assign V/J genes and CDR3, sequences were annotated against IMGT germline references using PyIR, a Python wrapper for IgBLAST v1.9. Reads were filtered out if the reads had weak V/J assignments (E-value above 1e-6), no CDR3, stop codons, out-of-frame junctions, or ambiguous translated residues. V3J clonotypes were defined as sequences sharing an identical inferred V gene, J gene, and CDR3 amino acid sequence. Percentage overlap between repertoires was computed as shared unique clonotypes divided by the size of the smaller repertoire. Three approaches were used to assess repertoire richness: RTK rarefaction, the Chao1 estimator, and Recon v2.1 estimates of unobserved clonotypes. Generation probabilities for all TCRbeta clonotypes obtained by the gDNA method from a few donors were computed using OLGA. TCRdb carries this immuneACCESS record with in-frame sequences only. Its versions omit some clonotypes, under half of them owing to an unresolved V gene in the studies checked, with the rest unexplained. D and trimming come from the DNA, and the V and J calls and clone size come from that table. This sample gives some 2 million clones in total; approximately 94% of them show up just once. Of the sample, approximately 1% falls within the top ten clones.

Note on this clone: Its antigen target is currently unknown. The sample holds no much larger clone one base away, and base qualities are not on file.

The investigation overall reported the following: Incomplete sequencing was indicated by rarefaction of sorted-subset datasets, despite the large sequencing depth. Sampling was restricted to blood, and TCR repertoires in tissue are likely to differ from TCR repertoires in blood. Based on pairwise subsampling, the degree of clonotype sharing among donors was expected to be affected by sequencing depth. Because the study included a small number of donors, the genetic and exposure-history diversity represented was limited. Sharing across a few donors was observed for about 5% of naive CD4, 3.5% of naive CD8, over 2% of memory CD4, and around 0.44% of memory CD8 clonotypes. Naive subsets generally had larger estimated clonotype richness than memory subsets. Compared with non-shared clonotypes, clonotypes shared by all four sorted-subset donors had higher generation probabilities.

Input material: naive CD8+ T cells sorted from blood. The meaning of the sample's cell subset or site label: CD45RA+CCR7+. This clonotype originated in a man between 18 and 29 years old in good health. The rearrangement combines TRBV6-4 with TRBJ1-5; a tentative D call is TRBD1 (6 bases match). This receptor carries the CDR3 CASSETGQHQPQHF. The DNA sequence is given as TGTGCCAGCAGTGAAACAGGGCAGCACCAGCCCCAGCATTTT.